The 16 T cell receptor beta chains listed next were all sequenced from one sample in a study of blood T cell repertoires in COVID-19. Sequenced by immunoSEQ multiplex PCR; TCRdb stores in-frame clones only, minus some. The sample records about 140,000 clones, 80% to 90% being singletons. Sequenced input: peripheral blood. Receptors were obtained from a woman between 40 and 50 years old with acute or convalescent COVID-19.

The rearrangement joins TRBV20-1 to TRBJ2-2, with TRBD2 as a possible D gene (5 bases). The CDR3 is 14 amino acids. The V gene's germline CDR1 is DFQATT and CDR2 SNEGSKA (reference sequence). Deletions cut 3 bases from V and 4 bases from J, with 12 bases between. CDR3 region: CSASSSGSTGELFF. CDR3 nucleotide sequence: TGCAGTGCTAGTTCCAGCGGCTCCACCGGGGAGCTGTTTTTT.

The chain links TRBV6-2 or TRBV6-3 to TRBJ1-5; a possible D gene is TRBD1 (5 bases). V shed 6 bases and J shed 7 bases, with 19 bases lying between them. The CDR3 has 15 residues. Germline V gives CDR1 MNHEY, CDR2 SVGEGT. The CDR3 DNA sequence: TGTGCCAGCAGCCCAACGGGGAAGCGGGGGCAGCCCCAGCATTTT. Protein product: CASSPTGKRGQPQHF.

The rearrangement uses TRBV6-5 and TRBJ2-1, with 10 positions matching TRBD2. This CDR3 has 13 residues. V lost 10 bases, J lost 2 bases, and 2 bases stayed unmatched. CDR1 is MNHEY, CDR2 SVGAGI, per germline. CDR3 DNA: TGTGCCACCAGCGGGGGGGCCTACAATGAGCAGTTCTTC. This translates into CATSGGAYNEQFF.

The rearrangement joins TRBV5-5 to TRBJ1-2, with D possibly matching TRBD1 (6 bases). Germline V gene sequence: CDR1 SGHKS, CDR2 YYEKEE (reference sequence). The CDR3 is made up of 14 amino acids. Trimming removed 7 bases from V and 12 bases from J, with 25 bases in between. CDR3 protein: CASAYGDKPPGNTF. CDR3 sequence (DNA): TGTGCCAGCGCATACGGGGACAAGCCACCCGGAAACACCTTC.

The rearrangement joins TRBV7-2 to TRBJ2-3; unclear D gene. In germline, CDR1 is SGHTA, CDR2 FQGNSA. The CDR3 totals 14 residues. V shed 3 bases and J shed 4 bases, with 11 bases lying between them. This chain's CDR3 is CASSFNLGSDTQYF. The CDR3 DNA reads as TGTGCCAGCAGCTTCAATCTAGGTTCAGATACGCAGTATTTT.

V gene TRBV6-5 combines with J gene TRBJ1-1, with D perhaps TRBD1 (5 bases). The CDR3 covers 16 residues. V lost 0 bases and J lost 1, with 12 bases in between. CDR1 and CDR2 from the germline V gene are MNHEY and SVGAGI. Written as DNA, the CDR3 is TGTGCCAGCAGTTACTCGACTCGGGGGGGGAACACTGAAGCTTTCTTT. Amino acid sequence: CASSYSTRGGNTEAFF.

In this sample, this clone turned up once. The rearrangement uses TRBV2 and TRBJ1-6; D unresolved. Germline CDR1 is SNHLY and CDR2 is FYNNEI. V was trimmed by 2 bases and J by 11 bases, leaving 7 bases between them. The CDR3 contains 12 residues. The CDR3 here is CASSETIPPLHF. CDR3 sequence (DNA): TGTGCCAGCAGTGAAACTATACCACCCCTCCACTTT.

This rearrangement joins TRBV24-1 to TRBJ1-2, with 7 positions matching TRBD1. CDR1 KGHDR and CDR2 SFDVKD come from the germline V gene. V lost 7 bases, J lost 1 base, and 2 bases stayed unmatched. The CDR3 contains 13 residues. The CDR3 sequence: CATSPGGNYGYTF. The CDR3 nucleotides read TGTGCCACCAGCCCAGGGGGTAACTATGGCTACACCTTC.

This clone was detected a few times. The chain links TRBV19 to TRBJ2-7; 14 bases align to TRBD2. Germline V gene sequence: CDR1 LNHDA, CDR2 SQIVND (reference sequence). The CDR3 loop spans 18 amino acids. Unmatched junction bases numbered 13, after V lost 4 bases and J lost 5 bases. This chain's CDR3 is CASSRGPGLAGVSHEQYF. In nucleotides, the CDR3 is TGTGCCAGTAGTAGGGGACCGGGACTAGCGGGAGTGAGCCACGAGCAGTACTTC.

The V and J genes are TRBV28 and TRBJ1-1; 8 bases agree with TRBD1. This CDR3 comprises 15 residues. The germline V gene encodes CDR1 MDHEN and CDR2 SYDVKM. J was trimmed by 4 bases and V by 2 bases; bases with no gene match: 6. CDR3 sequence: CASSLQYRGATEAFF. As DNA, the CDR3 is TGTGCCAGCAGTTTACAATACAGGGGGGCCACTGAAGCTTTCTTT.

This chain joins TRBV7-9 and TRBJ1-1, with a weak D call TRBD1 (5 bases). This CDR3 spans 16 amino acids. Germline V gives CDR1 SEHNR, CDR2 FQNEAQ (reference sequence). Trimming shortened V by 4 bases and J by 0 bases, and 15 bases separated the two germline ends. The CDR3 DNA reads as TGTGCCAGCAGCTCCTGGGGCAGGGATGTGAACACTGAAGCTTTCTTT. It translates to CASSSWGRDVNTEAFF.

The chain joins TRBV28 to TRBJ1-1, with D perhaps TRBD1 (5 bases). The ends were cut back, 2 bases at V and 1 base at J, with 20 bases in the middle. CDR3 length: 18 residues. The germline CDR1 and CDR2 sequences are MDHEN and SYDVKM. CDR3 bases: TGTGCCAGCAGTTTAAGGTCGCGCGGAGCGGGGACGAACACTGAAGCTTTCTTT. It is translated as CASSLRSRGAGTNTEAFF.

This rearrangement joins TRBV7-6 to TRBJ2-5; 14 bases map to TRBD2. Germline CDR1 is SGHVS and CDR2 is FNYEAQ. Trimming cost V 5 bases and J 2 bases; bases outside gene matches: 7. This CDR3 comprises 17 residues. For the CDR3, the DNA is TGTGCCAGCAGCCCCGGACTAGCGGGGGGTCTTCAAGAGACCCAGTACTTC. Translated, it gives CASSPGLAGGLQETQYF. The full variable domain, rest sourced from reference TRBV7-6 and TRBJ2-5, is GAGVSQSPRYKVTKRGQDVALRCDPISGHVSLYWYRQALGQGPEFLTYFNYEAQQDKSGLPNDRFSAERPEGSISTLTIQRTEQRDSAMYRCASSPGLAGGLQETQYFGPGTRLLVL.

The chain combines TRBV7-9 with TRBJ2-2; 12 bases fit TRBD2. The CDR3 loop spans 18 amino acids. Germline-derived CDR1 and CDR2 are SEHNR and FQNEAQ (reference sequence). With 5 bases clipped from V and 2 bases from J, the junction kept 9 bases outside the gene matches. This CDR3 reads CASSAFIGLAGNTGELFF. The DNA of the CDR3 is TGTGCCAGCAGCGCCTTCATCGGACTAGCGGGAAACACCGGGGAGCTGTTTTTT.

The CDR3 reads CSIRTTDTQYF. CDR3 nucleotide sequence: TGCAGCATTCGAACTACAGATACGCAGTATTTT. J is TRBJ2-3 and V is TRBV29-1; D gene ambiguous. Trimming took off 8 bases at V and 3 bases at J, with 9 bases between the two ends. This CDR3 region has 11 residues. Germline V gene data show CDR1 as SQVTM and CDR2 as ANQGSEA.

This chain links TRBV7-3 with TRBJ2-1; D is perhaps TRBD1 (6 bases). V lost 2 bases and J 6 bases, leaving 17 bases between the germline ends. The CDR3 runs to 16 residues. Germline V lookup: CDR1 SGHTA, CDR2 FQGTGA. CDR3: CASSLGNRAGVNEQFF. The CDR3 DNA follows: TGTGCCAGCAGCTTAGGGAATCGGGCAGGGGTCAATGAGCAGTTCTTC.